This is a list of T cell receptor beta chains from one sample in a study of T cell responses to AZD1222 COVID-19 vaccine. The table came from immunoSEQ multiplex PCR; TCRdb's copy has only in-frame clones and leaves some out. The table includes approximately 130,000 clones, 75% to 85% detected once. The sequenced sample was peripheral blood, obtained 28 days after the second AZD1222 dose. The source is an adult who received the AZD1222 COVID-19 vaccine. The CDR3 runs from the conserved cysteine through the conserved F or W. A D gene is named only where the DNA matches it firmly. Size is stated for part of the rows, as once, few or many counts, or as a class when the clone is expanded.

j_call v_call d_call clone_size cdr3_nt cdr3_aa
TRBJ1-4 TRBV5-1 - - TGCGCCAGCAGCCCGGGGGCGGATGAAAAACTGTTTTTT CASSPGADEKLFF
TRBJ1-6 TRBV9 TRBD1 - TGTGCCAGCAGCGTTCAGGGGGATTATTCACCCCTCCACTTT CASSVQGDYSPLHF
TRBJ2-5 TRBV7-8 - - TGTGCCAGCAGCCTCCGGGACATATATCAAGAGACCCAGTACTTC CASSLRDIYQETQYF
TRBJ1-1 TRBV30 - - TGTGCCTGGAGTGCCCCGGGGAGTCTTGTTCGGATGAACACTGAAGCTTTCTTT CAWSAPGSLVRMNTEAFF
TRBJ2-5 TRBV5-5 - - TGTGCCAGCAGCTTGGCCCGCCAGGTCCAAGAGACCCAGTACTTC CASSLARQVQETQYF
TRBJ2-1 TRBV6-2/TRBV6-3 - - TGTGCCAGCAGTGATACACAGGTGGATGATGAGCAGTTCTTC CASSDTQVDDEQFF
TRBJ1-5 TRBV7-9 - - TGTGCCAGCAGCTTAGGGCAGGCCAATCAGCCCCAGCATTTT CASSLGQANQPQHF
TRBJ1-2 TRBV28 TRBD1 few TGTGCCAGCAGTCCTAACCGGGACAGGGTTTCGTGGTACACCTTC CASSPNRDRVSWYTF
TRBJ1-3 TRBV7-2 - few TGTGCCAGCAGCCCCTCCAGCTTCTCTGGAAACACCATATATTTT CASSPSSFSGNTIYF
TRBJ2-7 TRBV5-6 TRBD1 - TGTGCCAGCAGCTCATTGACCGGGACAGGGAGCCTGTACTTC CASSSLTGTGSLYF
TRBJ1-4 TRBV7-2 - - TGTGCCAGCAGTCGGACAATGGTTGACGAAAAACTGTTTTTT CASSRTMVDEKLFF
TRBJ1-1 TRBV3-1/TRBV3-2 - - TGTGCCAGCAGCCCGTACGGCCAGGGGAACACTGAAGCTTTCTTT CASSPYGQGNTEAFF
TRBJ2-7 TRBV3-1/TRBV3-2 TRBD1 - TGTGCCAGCAGCCCACCTGGACAGGCCGAGCAGTACTTC CASSPPGQAEQYF
TRBJ1-3 TRBV18 - once TGTGCCAGCTCAACGGGACAAGGAAACACCATATATTTT CASSTGQGNTIYF
TRBJ1-6 TRBV7-9 - - TGTGCCAGCAGCTTAGCGACGGGTTCTAGTTCACCCCTCCACTTT CASSLATGSSSPLHF
TRBJ2-7 TRBV7-9 - - TGTGCCAGCAAAATAACAGGGTACGAGGACGAGCAGTACTTC CASKITGYEDEQYF
TRBJ1-4 TRBV15 TRBD1 - TGTGCCACCAGCAGCTTGAGACAGGGGGCGATGAGGGCTAATGAAAAACTGTTTTTT CATSSLRQGAMRANEKLFF
TRBJ2-3 TRBV2 TRBD2 - TGTGCCAGCAGCTTTCCAGTGGTAGCGGGGGCTGGCACAGATACGCAGTATTTT CASSFPVVAGAGTDTQYF
TRBJ2-3 TRBV7-3 TRBD1 - TGTGCCAGCAGCCAGACAGGGTCTACAGATACGCAGTATTTT CASSQTGSTDTQYF
TRBJ1-2 TRBV5-5 - few TGTGCCAGCAGCAGAGATAACTATGGCTACACCTTC CASSRDNYGYTF
TRBJ2-1 TRBV28 TRBD2 - TGTGCCAGCAGTTTAGAGCGGGGGGGATACAATGAGCAGTTCTTC CASSLERGGYNEQFF
TRBJ2-2 TRBV5-1 - - TGCGCCAGCAGCTTGGGACTTCCCGGGGAGCTGTTTTTT CASSLGLPGELFF
TRBJ1-6 TRBV25-1 - few TGTGCCAGCACTTACGACAGTCCAAATTCACCCCTCCACTTT CASTYDSPNSPLHF
TRBJ1-1 TRBV29-1 - - TGCAGTCATAAGGGGGTAGGGAACACTGAAGCTTTCTTT CSHKGVGNTEAFF
TRBJ2-1 TRBV5-1 - - TGCGCCAGCAGCTCCACATTGGGTGGCCCGTGGAATGAGCAGTTCTTC CASSSTLGGPWNEQFF
TRBJ1-4 TRBV5-6 - - TGTGCCAGCAGCTCCAGCGGAAGTGAAAAACTGTTTTTT CASSSSGSEKLFF
TRBJ2-7 TRBV18 TRBD1 - TGTGCCAGCTCACCACGGTCAGGGGGCGACGAGCAGTACTTC CASSPRSGGDEQYF
TRBJ1-3 TRBV28 - few TGTGCCAGCAGGGCAGGGGTCTCTGGAAACACCATATATTTT CASRAGVSGNTIYF
TRBJ2-7 TRBV4-3 - once TGCGCCAGCAGCCAAGCTGTTTCCTACGAGCAGTACTTC CASSQAVSYEQYF
TRBJ1-5 TRBV7-2 - once TGTGCCAGCAGCTTATTTGGGGGACGCAATCAGCCCCAGCATTTT CASSLFGGRNQPQHF
TRBJ2-3 TRBV9 TRBD2 - TGTGCCAGCAGCGTTAGCGGGGGGGCTTTGGATACGCAGTATTTT CASSVSGGALDTQYF